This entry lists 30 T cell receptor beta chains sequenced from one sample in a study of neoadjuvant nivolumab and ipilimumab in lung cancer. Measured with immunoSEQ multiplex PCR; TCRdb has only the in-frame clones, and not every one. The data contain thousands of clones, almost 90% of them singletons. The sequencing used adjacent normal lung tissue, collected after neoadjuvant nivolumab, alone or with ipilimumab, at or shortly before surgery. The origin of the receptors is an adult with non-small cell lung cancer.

CDR3 coding DNA: TGCGCCAGCAGCTGGGGACTAGGTGTCTACGAGCAGTACTTC. This codes for CASSWGLGVYEQYF. The chain employs TRBV5-1 and TRBJ2-7; TRBD2 agrees at 8 bases. Germline lookup yields CDR1 SGHRS and CDR2 YFSETQ. J lost 3 bases, V lost 3 bases, and 5 bases had no gene match. CDR3 length: 14 residues.

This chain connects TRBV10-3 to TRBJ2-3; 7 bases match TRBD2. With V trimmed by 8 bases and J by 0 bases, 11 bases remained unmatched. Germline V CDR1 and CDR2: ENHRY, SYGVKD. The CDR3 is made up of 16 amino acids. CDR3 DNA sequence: TGTGCCATCGGGGGGGTTGGTGGGAGAAGCACAGATACGCAGTATTTT. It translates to CAIGGVGGRSTDTQYF.

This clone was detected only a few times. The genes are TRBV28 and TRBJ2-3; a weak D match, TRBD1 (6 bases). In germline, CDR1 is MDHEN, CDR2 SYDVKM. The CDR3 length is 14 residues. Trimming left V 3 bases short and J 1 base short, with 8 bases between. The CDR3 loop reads CASSFNRGTDTQYF. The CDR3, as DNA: TGTGCCAGCAGTTTTAACAGGGGCACAGATACGCAGTATTTT.

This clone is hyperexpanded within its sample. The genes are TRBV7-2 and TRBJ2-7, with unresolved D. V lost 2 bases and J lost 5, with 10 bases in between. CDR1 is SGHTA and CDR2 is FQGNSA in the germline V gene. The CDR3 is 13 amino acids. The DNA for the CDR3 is TGTGCCAGCAGCTTAAGACATTGGGACGAGCAGTACTTC. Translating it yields CASSLRHWDEQYF.

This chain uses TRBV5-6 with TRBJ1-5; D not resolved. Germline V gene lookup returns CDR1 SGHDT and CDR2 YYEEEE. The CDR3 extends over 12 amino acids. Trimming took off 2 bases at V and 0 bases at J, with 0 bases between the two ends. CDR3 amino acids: CASSFSNQPQHF. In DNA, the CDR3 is TGTGCCAGCAGCTTTAGCAATCAGCCCCAGCATTTT.

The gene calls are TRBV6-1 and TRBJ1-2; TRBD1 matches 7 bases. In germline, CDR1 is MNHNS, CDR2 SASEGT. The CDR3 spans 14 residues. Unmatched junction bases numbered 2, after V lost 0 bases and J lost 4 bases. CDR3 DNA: TGTGCCAGCAGTGAAGCCCGGGACAGCTATGGCTACACCTTC. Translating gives CASSEARDSYGYTF.

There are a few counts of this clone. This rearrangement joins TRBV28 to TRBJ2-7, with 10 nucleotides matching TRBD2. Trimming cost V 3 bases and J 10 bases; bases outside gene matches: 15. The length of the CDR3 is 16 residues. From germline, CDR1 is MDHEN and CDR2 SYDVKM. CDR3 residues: CASSFTGGTSAPQQYF. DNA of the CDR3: TGTGCCAGCAGTTTTACAGGAGGGACTAGCGCTCCTCAACAGTACTTC.

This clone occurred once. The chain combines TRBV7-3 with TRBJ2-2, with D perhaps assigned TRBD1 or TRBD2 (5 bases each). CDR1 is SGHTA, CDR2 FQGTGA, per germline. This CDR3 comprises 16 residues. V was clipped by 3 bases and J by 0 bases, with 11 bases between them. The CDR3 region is CASSFGAAANTGELFF. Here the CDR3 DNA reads TGTGCCAGCAGCTTCGGGGCTGCGGCGAACACCGGGGAGCTGTTTTTT.

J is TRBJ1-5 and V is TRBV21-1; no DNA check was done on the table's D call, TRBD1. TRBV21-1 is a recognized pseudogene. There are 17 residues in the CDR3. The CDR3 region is CASSKGHGTGGNQPQHF. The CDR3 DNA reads TGTGCCAGCAGCAAAGGTCACGGGACAGGGGGGAATCAGCCCCAGCATTTT.

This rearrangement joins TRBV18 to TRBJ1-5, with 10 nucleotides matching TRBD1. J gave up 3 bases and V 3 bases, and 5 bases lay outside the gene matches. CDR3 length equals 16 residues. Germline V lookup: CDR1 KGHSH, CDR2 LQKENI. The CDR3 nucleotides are TGTGCCAGCTCACCCGAGACAGGGGGCCTCAATCAGCCCCAGCATTTT. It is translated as CASSPETGGLNQPQHF.

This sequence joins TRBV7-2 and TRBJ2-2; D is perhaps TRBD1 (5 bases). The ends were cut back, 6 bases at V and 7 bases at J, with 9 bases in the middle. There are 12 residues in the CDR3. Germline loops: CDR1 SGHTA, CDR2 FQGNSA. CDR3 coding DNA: TGTGCCAGCAGGATGGGGCGCGGGGAGCTGTTTTTT. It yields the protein CASRMGRGELFF.

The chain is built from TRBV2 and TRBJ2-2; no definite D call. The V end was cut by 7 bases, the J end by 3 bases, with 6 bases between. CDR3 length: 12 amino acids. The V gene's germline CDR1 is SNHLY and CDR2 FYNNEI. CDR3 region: CASIKDTGELFF. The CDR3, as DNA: TGTGCCAGCATTAAGGACACCGGGGAGCTGTTTTTT.

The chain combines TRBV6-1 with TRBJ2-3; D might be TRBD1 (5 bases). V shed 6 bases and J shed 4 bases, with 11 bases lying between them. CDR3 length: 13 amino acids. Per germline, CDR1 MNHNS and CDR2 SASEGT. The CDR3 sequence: CASRERGPDTQYF. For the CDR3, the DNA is TGTGCCAGCAGGGAAAGGGGTCCAGATACGCAGTATTTT.

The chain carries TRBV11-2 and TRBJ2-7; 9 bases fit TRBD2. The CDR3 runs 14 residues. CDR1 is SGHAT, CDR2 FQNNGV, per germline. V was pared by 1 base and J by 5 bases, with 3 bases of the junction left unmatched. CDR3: CASSLAGTSNEQYF. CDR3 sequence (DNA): TGTGCCAGCAGCTTAGCCGGGACTAGCAACGAGCAGTACTTC. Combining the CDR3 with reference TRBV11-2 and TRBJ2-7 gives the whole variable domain EAGVAQSPRYKIIEKRQSVAFWCNPISGHATLYWYQQILGQGPKLLIQFQNNGVVDDSQLPKDRFSAERLKGVDSTLKIQPAKLEDSAVYLCASSLAGTSNEQYFGPGTRLTVT.

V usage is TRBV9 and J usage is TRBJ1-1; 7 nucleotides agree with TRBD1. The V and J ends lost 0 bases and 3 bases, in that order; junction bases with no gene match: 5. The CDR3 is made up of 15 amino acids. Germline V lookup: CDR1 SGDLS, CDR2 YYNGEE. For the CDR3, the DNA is TGTGCCAGCAGCGTAGACAGGGGCCGTGACACTGAAGCTTTCTTT. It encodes CASSVDRGRDTEAFF.

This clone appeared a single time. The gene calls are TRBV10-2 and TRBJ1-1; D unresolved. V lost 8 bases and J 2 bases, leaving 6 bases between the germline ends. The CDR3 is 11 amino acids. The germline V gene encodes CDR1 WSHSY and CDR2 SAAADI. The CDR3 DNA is TGCGCCAGCGCGGCCAACACTGAAGCTTTCTTT. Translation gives CASAANTEAFF.

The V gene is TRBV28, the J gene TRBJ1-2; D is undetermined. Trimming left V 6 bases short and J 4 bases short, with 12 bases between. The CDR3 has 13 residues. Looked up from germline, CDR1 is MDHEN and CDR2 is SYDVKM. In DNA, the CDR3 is TGTGCCAGCAGCCCCGTCCAGCTCTATGGCTACACCTTC. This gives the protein CASSPVQLYGYTF.

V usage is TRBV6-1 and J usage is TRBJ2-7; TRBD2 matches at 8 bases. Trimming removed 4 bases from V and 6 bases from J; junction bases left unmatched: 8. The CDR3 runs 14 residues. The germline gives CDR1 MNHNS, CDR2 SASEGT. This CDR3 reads CASSASAGVFEQYF. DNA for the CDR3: TGTGCCAGCAGTGCATCAGCGGGAGTGTTCGAGCAGTACTTC.

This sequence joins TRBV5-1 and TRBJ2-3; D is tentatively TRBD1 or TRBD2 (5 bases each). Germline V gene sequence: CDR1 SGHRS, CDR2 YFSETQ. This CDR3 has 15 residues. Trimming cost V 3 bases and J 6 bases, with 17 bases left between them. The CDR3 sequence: CASSSGALPGDTQYF. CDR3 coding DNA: TGCGCCAGCAGCTCCGGGGCCCTCCCGGGCGATACGCAGTATTTT.

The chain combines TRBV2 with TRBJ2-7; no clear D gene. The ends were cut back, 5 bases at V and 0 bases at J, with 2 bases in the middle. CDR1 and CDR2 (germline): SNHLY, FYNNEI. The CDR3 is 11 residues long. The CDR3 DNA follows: TGTGCCAGCAGTAGCTCCTACGAGCAGTACTTC. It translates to CASSSSYEQYF.

The CDR3 spells CASSSGGYRRAFF. In nucleotides, the CDR3 is TGTGCCAGCAGTTCCGGTGGCTACCGAAGGGCTTTCTTT. J is TRBJ1-1 and V is TRBV6-5; D call uncertain. V shed 4 bases and J shed 11 bases, with 17 bases lying between them. This CDR3 spans 13 amino acids. Germline CDR1 and CDR2: MNHEY and SVGAGI.

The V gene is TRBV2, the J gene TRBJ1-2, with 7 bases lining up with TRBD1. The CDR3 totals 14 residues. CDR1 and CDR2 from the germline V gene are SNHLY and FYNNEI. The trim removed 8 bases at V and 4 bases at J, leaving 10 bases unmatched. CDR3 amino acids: CASDRDSNSYGYTF. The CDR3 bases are TGTGCCAGCGACCGGGACAGCAACAGCTATGGCTACACCTTC.

The CDR3 nucleotides are TGTGCCAGCTCACCACGTTACGGGGATAATGAGCAGTTCTTC. Translated, it gives CASSPRYGDNEQFF. V is TRBV18 and J is TRBJ2-1; D may be TRBD2 (5 bases). The CDR3 loop spans 14 amino acids. V gave up 1 base and J gave up 7 bases, with 11 bases separating them. In germline, CDR1 is KGHSH, CDR2 LQKENI.

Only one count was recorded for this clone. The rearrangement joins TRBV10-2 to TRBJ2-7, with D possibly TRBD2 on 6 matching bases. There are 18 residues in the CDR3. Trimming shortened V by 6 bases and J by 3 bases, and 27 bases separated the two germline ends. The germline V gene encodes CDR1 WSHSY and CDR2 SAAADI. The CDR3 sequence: CASSPPEIVLALYYEQYF. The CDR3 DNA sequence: TGCGCCAGCAGCCCTCCCGAGATCGTACTAGCACTATACTACGAGCAGTACTTC.

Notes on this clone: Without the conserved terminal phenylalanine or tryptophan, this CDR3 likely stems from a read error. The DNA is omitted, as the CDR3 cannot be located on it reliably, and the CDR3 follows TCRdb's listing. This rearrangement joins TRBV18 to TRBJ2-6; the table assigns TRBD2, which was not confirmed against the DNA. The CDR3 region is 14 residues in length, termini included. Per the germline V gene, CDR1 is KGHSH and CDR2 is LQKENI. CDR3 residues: CASSSTGTSPPPDL.

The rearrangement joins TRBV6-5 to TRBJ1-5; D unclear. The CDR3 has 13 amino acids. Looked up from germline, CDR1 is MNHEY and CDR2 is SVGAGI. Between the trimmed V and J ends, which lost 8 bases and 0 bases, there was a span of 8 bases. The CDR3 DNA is TGTGCCAGCGCGACTCTTAGCAATCAGCCCCAGCATTTT. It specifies CASATLSNQPQHF.

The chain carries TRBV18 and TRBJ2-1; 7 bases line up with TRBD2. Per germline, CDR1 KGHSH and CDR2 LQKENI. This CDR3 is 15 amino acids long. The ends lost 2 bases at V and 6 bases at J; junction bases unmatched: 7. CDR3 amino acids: CASSPSAGYANEQFF. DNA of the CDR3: TGTGCCAGCTCACCATCAGCGGGATACGCCAATGAGCAGTTCTTC.

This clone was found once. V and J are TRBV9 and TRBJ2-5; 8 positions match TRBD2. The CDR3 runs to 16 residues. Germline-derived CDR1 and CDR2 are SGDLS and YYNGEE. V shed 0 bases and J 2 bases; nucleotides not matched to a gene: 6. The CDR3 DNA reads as TGTGCCAGCAGCGTAGGCCTAGCGGGCGCACAAGAGACCCAGTACTTC. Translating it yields CASSVGLAGAQETQYF.

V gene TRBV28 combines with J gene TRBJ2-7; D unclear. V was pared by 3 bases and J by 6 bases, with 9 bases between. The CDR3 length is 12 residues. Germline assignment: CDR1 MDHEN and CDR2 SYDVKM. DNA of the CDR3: TGTGCCAGCAGTTTTGGCGCGAGCGAGCAGTACTTC. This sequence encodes CASSFGASEQYF.

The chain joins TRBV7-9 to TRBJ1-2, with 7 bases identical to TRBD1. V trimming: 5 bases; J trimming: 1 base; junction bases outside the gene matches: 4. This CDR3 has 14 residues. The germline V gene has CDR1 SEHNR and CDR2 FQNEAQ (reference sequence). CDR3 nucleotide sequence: TGTGCCAGCAGCCGGGACAGCATTAACTATGGCTACACCTTC. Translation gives CASSRDSINYGYTF.